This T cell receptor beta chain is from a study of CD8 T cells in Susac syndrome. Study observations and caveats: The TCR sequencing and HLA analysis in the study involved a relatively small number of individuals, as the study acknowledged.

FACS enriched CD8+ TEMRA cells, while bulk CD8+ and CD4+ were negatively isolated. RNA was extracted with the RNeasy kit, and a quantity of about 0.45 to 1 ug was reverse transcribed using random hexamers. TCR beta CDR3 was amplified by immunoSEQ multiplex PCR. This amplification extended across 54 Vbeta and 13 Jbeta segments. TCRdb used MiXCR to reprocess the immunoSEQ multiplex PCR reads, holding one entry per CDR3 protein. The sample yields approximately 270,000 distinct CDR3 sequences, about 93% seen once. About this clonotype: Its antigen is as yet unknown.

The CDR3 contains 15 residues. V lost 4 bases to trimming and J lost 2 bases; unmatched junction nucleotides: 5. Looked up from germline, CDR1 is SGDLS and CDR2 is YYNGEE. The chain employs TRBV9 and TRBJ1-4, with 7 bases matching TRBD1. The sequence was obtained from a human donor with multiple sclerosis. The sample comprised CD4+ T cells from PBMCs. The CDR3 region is CASSFTGQTNEKLFF. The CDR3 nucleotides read TGTGCCAGCAGCTTTACGGGACAGACTAATGAAAAACTGTTTTTT.